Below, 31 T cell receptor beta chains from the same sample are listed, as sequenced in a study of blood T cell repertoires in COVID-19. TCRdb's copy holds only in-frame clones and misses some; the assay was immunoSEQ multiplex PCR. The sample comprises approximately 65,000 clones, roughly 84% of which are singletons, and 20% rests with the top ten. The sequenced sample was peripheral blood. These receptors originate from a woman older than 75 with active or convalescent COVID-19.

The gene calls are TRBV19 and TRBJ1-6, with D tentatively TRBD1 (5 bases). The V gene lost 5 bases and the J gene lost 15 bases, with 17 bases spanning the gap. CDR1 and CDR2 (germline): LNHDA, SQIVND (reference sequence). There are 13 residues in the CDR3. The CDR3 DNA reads TGTGCCAGTAGTCCGCACAGGTCCAAAAACCTCCACTTT. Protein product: CASSPHRSKNLHF.

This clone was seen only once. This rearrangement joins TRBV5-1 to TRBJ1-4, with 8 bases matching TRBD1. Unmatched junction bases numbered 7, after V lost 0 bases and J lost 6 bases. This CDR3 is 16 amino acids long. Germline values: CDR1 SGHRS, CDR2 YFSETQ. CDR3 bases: TGCGCCAGCAGCTTGGCTGGACAGGGATCGTATGAAAAACTGTTTTTT. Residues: CASSLAGQGSYEKLFF.

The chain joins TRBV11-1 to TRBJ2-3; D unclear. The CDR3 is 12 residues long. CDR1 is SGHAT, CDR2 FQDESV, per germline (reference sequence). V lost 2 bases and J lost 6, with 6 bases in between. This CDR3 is CASSLNLDTQYF. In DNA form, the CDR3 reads TGTGCCAGCAGCTTAAACTTGGATACGCAGTATTTT.

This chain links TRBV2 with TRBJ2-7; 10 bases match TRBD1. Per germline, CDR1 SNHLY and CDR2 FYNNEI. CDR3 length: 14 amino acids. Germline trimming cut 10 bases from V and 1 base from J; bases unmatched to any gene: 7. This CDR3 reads CAIGGTGASYEQYF. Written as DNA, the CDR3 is TGTGCCATCGGCGGGACAGGGGCGTCCTACGAGCAGTACTTC.

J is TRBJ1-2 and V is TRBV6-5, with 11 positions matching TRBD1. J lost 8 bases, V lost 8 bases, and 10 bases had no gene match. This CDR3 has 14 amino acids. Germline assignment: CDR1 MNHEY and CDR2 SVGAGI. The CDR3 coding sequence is TGTGCCAGCGGTAGAGGACAGGGGGCATCCGGCTACACCTTC. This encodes CASGRGQGASGYTF.

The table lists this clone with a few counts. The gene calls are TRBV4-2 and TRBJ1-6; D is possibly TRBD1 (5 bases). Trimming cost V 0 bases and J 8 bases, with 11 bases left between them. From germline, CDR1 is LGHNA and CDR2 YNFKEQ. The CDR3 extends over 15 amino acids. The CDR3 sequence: CASSQEKGRDSPLHF. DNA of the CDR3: TGTGCCAGCAGCCAAGAAAAGGGGCGCGATTCACCCCTCCACTTT.

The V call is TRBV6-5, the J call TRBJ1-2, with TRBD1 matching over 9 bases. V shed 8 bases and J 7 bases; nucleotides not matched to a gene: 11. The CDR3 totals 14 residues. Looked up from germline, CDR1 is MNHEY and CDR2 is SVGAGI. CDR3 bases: TGTGCCAGCGACCCGGGACAGGGAATAATTGGCTACACCTTC. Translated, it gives CASDPGQGIIGYTF.

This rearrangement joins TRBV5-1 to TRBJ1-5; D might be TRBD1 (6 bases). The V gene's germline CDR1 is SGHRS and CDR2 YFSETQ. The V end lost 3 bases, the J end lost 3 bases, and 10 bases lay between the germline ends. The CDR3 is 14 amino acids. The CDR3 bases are TGCGCCAGCAGCTCCGGACAGCCCAATCAGCCCCAGCATTTT. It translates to CASSSGQPNQPQHF.

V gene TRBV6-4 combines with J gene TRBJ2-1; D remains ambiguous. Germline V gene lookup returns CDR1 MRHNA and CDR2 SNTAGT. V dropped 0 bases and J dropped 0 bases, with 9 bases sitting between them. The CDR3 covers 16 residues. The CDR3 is CASSDSGRTSYNEQFF. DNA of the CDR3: TGTGCCAGCAGTGACTCGGGCAGAACCTCCTACAATGAGCAGTTCTTC.

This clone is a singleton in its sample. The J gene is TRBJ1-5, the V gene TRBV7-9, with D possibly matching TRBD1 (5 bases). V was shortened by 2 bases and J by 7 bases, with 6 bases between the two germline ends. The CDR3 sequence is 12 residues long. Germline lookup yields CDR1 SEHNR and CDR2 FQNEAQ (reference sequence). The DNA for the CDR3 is TGTGCCAGCAGCTTAAGGGGACAGCCCCAGCATTTT. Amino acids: CASSLRGQPQHF.

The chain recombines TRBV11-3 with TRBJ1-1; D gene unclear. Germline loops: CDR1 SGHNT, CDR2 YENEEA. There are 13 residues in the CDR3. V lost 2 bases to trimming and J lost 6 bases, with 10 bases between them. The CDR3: CASSLSLLAEAFF. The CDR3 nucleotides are TGTGCCAGCAGCTTATCACTCCTCGCTGAAGCTTTCTTT.

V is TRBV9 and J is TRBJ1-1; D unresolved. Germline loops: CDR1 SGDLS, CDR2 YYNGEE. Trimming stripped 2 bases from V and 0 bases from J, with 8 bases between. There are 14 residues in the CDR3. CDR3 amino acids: CASSVAGMNTEAFF. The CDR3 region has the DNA TGTGCCAGCAGCGTCGCAGGTATGAACACTGAAGCTTTCTTT.

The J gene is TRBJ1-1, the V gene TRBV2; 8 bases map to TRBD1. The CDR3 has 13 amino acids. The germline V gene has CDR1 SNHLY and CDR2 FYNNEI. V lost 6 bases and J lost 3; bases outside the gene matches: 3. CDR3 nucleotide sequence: TGTGCCAGCAGGGCGGACAGGGACACTGAAGCTTTCTTT. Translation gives CASRADRDTEAFF.

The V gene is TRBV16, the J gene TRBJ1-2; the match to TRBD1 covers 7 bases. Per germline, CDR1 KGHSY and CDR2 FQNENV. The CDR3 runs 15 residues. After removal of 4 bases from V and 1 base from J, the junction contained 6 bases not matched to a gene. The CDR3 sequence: CASSPQQGFNYGYTF. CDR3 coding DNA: TGTGCCAGCAGCCCACAACAGGGGTTTAACTATGGCTACACCTTC.

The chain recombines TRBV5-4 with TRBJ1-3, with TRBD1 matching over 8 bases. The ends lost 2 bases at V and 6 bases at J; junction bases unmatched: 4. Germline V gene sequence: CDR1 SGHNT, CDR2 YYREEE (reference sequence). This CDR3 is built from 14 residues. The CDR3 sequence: CASSFGTGSNTIYF. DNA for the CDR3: TGTGCCAGCAGCTTCGGGACAGGATCAAACACCATATATTTT.

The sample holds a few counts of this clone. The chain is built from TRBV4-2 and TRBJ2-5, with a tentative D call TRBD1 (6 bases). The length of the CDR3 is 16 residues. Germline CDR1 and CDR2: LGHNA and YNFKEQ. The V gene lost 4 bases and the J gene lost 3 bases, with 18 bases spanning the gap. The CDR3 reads CASSLFNRAGEETQYF. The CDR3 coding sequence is TGTGCCAGCAGCCTTTTTAACAGGGCCGGAGAAGAGACCCAGTACTTC.

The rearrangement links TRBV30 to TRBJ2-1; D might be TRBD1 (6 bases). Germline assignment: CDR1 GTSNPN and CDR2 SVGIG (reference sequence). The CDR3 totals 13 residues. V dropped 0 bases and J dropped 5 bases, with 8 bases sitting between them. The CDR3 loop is CAWSVGGHNEQFF. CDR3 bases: TGTGCCTGGAGTGTAGGGGGACACAATGAGCAGTTCTTC.

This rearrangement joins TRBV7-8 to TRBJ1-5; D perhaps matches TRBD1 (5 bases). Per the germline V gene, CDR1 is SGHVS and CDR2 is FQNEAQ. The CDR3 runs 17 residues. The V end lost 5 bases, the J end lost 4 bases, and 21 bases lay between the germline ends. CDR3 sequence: CASSPLSDRSTNQPQHF. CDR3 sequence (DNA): TGTGCCAGCAGCCCCCTATCTGACAGAAGCACTAATCAGCCCCAGCATTTT.

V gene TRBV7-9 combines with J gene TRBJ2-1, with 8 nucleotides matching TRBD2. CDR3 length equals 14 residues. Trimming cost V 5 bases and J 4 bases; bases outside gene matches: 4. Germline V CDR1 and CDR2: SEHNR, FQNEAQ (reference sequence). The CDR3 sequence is CASSASSGYNEQFF. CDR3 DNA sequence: TGTGCCAGCAGCGCATCTAGCGGGTACAATGAGCAGTTCTTC. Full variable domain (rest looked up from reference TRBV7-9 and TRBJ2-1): DTGVSQNPRHKITKRGQNVTFRCDPISEHNRLYWYRQTLGQGPEFLTYFQNEAQLEKSRLLSDRFSAERPKGSFSTLEIQRTEQGDSAMYLCASSASSGYNEQFFGPGTRLTVL.

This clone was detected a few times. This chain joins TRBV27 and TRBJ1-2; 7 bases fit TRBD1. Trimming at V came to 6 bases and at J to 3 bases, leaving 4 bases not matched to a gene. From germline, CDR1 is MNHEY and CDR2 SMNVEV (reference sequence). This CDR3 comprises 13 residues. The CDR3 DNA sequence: TGTGCCAGCAGGATGACAGGGCACTATGGCTACACCTTC. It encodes CASRMTGHYGYTF.

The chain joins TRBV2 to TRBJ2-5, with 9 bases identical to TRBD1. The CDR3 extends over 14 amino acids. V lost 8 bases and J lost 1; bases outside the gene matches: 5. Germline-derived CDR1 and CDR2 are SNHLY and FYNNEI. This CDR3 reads CASGLTGGQETQYF. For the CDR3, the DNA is TGTGCCAGCGGATTGACAGGGGGCCAAGAGACCCAGTACTTC.

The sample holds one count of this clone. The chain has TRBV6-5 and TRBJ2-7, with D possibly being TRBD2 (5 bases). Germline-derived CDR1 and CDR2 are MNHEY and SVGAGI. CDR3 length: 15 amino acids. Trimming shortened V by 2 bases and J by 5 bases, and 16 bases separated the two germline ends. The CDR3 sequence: CASSYGGGEGNEQYF. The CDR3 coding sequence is TGTGCCAGCAGTTACGGAGGCGGAGAAGGGAACGAGCAGTACTTC.

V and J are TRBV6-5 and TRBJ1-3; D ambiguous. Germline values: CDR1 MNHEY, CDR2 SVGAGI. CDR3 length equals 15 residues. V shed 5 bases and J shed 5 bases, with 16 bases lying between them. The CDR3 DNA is TGTGCCAGCAGTCAACGTGGAGGGAGACGAAACACCATATATTTT. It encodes CASSQRGGRRNTIYF.

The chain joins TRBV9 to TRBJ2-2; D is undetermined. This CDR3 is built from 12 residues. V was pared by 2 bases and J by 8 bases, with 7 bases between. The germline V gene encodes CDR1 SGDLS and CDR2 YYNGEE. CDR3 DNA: TGTGCCAGCAGCGTCGCGTCTGGGGAGCTGTTTTTT. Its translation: CASSVASGELFF.

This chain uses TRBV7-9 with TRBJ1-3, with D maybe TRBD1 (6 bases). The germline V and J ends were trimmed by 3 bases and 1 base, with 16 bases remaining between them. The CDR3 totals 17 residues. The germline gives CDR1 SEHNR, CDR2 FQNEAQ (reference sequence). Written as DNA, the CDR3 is TGTGCCAGCAGCTTCCGCCGTCCCGGGACATCTGGAAACACCATATATTTT. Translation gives CASSFRRPGTSGNTIYF.

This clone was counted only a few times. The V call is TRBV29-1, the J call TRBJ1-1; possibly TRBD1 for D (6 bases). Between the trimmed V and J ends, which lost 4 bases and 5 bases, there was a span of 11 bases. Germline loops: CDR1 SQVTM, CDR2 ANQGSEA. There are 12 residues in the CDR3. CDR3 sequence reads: CSVGNRETEAFF. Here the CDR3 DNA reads TGCAGCGTTGGGAACAGGGAAACTGAAGCTTTCTTT.

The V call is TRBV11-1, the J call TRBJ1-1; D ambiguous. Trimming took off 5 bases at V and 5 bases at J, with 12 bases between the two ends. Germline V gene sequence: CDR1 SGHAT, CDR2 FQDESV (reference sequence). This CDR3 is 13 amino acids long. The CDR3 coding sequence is TGTGCCAGCAGCCTCCAACGGGAGACTGAAGCTTTCTTT. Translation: CASSLQRETEAFF. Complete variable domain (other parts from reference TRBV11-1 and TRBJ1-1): EAEVAQSPRYKITEKSQAVAFWCDPISGHATLYWYRQILGQGPELLVQFQDESVVDDSQLPKDRFSAERLKGVDSTLKIQPAELGDSAMYLCASSLQRETEAFFGQGTRLTVV.

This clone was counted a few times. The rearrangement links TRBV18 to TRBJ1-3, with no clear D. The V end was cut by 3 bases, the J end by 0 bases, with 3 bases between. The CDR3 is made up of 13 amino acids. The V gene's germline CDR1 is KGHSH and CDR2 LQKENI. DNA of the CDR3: TGTGCCAGCTCACCTAGCTCTGGAAACACCATATATTTT. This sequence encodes CASSPSSGNTIYF. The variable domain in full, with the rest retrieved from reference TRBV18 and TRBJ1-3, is NAGVMQNPRHLVRRRGQEARLRCSPMKGHSHVYWYRQLPEEGLKFMVYLQKENIIDESGMPKERFSAEFPKEGPSILRIQQVVRGDSAAYFCASSPSSGNTIYFGEGSWLTVV.

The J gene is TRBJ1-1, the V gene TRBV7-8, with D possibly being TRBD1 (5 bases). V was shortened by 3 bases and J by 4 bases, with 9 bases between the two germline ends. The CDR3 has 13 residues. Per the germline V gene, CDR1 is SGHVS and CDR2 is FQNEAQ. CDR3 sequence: CASSFGRATEAFF. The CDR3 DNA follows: TGTGCCAGCAGCTTTGGCAGGGCCACTGAAGCTTTCTTT.

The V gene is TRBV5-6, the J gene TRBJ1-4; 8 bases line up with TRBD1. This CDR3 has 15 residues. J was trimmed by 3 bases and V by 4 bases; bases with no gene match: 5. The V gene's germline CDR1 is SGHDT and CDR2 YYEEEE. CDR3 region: CASSRTGLANEKLFF. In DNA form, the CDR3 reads TGTGCCAGCAGCAGGACAGGGTTGGCTAATGAAAAACTGTTTTTT. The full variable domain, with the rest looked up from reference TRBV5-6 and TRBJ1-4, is DAGVTQSPTHLIKTRGQQVTLRCSPKSGHDTVSWYQQALGQGPQFIFQYYEEEERQRGNFPDRFSGHQFPNYSSELNVNALLLGDSALYLCASSRTGLANEKLFFGSGTQLSVL.

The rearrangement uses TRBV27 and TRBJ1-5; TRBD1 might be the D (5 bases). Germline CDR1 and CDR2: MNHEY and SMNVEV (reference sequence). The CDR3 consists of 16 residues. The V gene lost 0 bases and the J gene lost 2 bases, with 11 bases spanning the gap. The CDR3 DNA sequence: TGTGCCAGCAGTTTATCCCCAGGGATGGGCAATCAGCCCCAGCATTTT. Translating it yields CASSLSPGMGNQPQHF.